This TCR beta chain stems from a study of CD8+CD57+ T cells in acquired aplastic anemia. Turning to the study itself: Isolated CD4+ and CD8+ cells, once sorted, yielded DNA averaging around 3 ug.

The study profiled TCR beta VDJ and CDR3 using genomic DNA as template. TCRdb re-called the reads through MiXCR, storing one row per CDR3 protein. The table records about 420,000 distinct CDR3 sequences, 55% to 75% of them present only once. V was cut by 5 bases and J by 6 bases, with 13 bases left in between. This CDR3 region has 13 residues. From germline, CDR1 is LNHDA and CDR2 SQIVND (reference sequence). The sequenced sample was sorted CD4+, CD8+, or CD8+CD57+ T cells (not recorded which) from PBMCs. The source of this sequence is a human donor in good health, serving as a control. The chain couples TRBV19 to TRBJ1-1; D remains ambiguous. CDR3 bases: TGTGCCAGTAGTTTGCCTCAGAGTCCTGAAGCTTTCTTT. This gives the protein CASSLPQSPEAFF.